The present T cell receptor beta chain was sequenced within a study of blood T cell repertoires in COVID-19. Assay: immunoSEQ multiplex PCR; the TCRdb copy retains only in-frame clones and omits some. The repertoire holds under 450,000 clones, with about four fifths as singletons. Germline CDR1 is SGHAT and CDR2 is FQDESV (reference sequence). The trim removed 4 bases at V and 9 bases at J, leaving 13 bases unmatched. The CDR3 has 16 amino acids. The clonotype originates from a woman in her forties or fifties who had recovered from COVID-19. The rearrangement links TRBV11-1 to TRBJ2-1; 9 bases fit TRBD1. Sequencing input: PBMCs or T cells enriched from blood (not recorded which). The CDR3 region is CASSWSDRGILGEQFF. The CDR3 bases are TGTGCCAGCAGCTGGTCGGACAGGGGAATCCTTGGTGAGCAGTTCTTC.